A selection of T cell receptor beta chains follows, all from one sample in a study of OX40 agonist ivuxolimab in advanced cancers. TCRdb's table, derived via immunoSEQ multiplex PCR, lists solely in-frame clones and lacks some. The profile shows about 54,000 clones, just over 90% of them singletons. Sample: CD4+ or CD8+ T cells sorted from blood, taken in a trial of the OX40 agonist ivuxolimab. The source of these receptors is an adult with an advanced solid tumor such as melanoma, head and neck, liver or kidney cancer. CDR3s include the opening cysteine and the closing phenylalanine or tryptophan. D genes are given only for firm matches. Clone size appears in some rows only: once, few, many, or a class for an expanded clone.

cdr3_nt: TGTGCCAGCAGCTTCCGACTAGCGGGAGGGCGGTACAATGAGCAGTTCTTC
cdr3_aa: CASSFRLAGGRYNEQFF
v_call: TRBV9
clone_size: NA
j_call: TRBJ2-1
d_call: TRBD2

cdr3_nt: TGCGCCAGCAGCTTCGGACACACGGGGATCAACACCGGGGAGCTGTTTTTT
cdr3_aa: CASSFGHTGINTGELFF
v_call: TRBV5-1
clone_size: NA
j_call: TRBJ2-2
d_call: NA

cdr3_nt: TGTGCCAGCGGGGGCGTGGTTGGTACGAGTCGGGGGAACACTGAAGCTTTCTTT
cdr3_aa: CASGGVVGTSRGNTEAFF
v_call: TRBV28
clone_size: NA
j_call: TRBJ1-1
d_call: NA

cdr3_nt: TGTGCCAGCCTGGGGGACAGGGGAAGCAATCAGCCCCAGCATTTT
cdr3_aa: CASLGDRGSNQPQHF
v_call: TRBV6-1
clone_size: NA
j_call: TRBJ1-5
d_call: TRBD1

cdr3_nt: TGTGCCAGTAGTATCAGGGGAGATCACACTGAAGCTTTCTTT
cdr3_aa: CASSIRGDHTEAFF
v_call: TRBV19
clone_size: NA
j_call: TRBJ1-1
d_call: NA

cdr3_nt: TGTGCCAGTAGAGCGGGACAGGGGGCATACGAGCAGTACTTC
cdr3_aa: CASRAGQGAYEQYF
v_call: TRBV19
clone_size: NA
j_call: TRBJ2-7
d_call: TRBD1

cdr3_nt: TGTGCCATCAGTGAGACTAGCAGCTTAGAGCAGTTCTTC
cdr3_aa: CAISETSSLEQFF
v_call: TRBV10-3
clone_size: NA
j_call: TRBJ2-1
d_call: NA

cdr3_nt: TGTGCCAGCAGTTCCCTTGGGGCGATCGTCTTC
cdr3_aa: CASSSLGAIVF
v_call: TRBV6-5
clone_size: NA
j_call: TRBJ1-2
d_call: NA

cdr3_nt: TGCGCCAGCAGCTTATCAGGGTTGGATAATTCACCCCTCCACTTT
cdr3_aa: CASSLSGLDNSPLHF
v_call: TRBV5-1
clone_size: few
j_call: TRBJ1-6
d_call: NA

cdr3_nt: TGCGCCAGATGGGTGGTGTGTTATGGCTACACCTTC
cdr3_aa: CARWVVCYGYTF
v_call: TRBV5-1
clone_size: NA
j_call: TRBJ1-2
d_call: NA

cdr3_nt: TGTGCCAGCAGACCCGGGACTAGCGGTCCACGGGGTGAGCAGTTCTTC
cdr3_aa: CASRPGTSGPRGEQFF
v_call: TRBV7-3
clone_size: NA
j_call: TRBJ2-1
d_call: TRBD2

cdr3_nt: TGTGCCATCAGTGGCCCCGGGAACTCTGGAAACACCATATATTTT
cdr3_aa: CAISGPGNSGNTIYF
v_call: TRBV10-3
clone_size: few
j_call: TRBJ1-3
d_call: NA

cdr3_nt: TGTGCCAGTAAGCGGAGGGGACAGACAGATACGCAGTATTTT
cdr3_aa: CASKRRGQTDTQYF
v_call: TRBV19
clone_size: once
j_call: TRBJ2-3
d_call: NA

cdr3_nt: TGTGCCAGCAGCTTGGACAGGGGGGGTCAGCCCCAGCATTTT
cdr3_aa: CASSLDRGGQPQHF
v_call: TRBV7-9
clone_size: few
j_call: TRBJ1-5
d_call: TRBD1